This T cell receptor beta chain was sequenced for a study of blood T cell repertoires in COVID-19. About the study: Donors in the United States, Italy and Spain gave samples during acute or convalescent COVID-19. PBMCs, B-cell-depleted T cells, or T cells were the source of the cDNA or gDNA that made up the material.

Repertoires were generated with immunoSEQ multiplex PCR, while TCRdb's copy carries only in-frame clones and drops some. Altogether nearly 300,000 clones are present, more than 70% being singletons, with the ten largest covering 6.9%. The sequencing sample was made of peripheral blood. The receptor's source is a woman in her thirties who had recovered from COVID-19.

In nucleotides, the CDR3 is TGTGCCAGCAGCCCCTCGGACAGGATGAACACTGAAGCTTTCTTT. Protein product: CASSPSDRMNTEAFF. The chain joins TRBV3-1 (or the pseudogene TRBV3-2) to TRBJ1-1; 7 bases map to TRBD1. V lost 4 bases to trimming and J lost 0 bases; unmatched junction nucleotides: 5. The CDR3 consists of 15 residues. CDR1 is LGHDT and CDR2 is YNNKEL in the germline V gene (reference sequence).